This TCR beta chain was sequenced for a study of CD8+ T cells in alopecia areata. Across the whole study: Treated patients received oral tofacitinib, 5 to 10 mg twice daily. Scoring of treated patients' severity used the percentage of affected scalp area.

On this clone itself: This sample also contains other DNA sequences that code for the same CDR3.

RNA extraction and reverse transcription yielded cDNA as sequencing template. Generated by immunoSEQ multiplex PCR, the TCRdb table keeps only in-frame clones and is missing some. Here the sample spans around 180,000 clones, around 60% being singletons. V was shortened by 8 bases and J by 4 bases, with 8 bases between the two germline ends. Germline V CDR1 and CDR2: MNHEY, SMNVEV (reference sequence). This CDR3 has 11 amino acids. Specified treatment: oral pan-JAK inhibitor, 5-10 mg twice daily. The genes are TRBV27 and TRBJ2-5, with D unclear. The receptor was derived from a human donor with alopecia areata. Sequences were derived from CD4+ T cells sorted from blood, sampled around week 50, from a patient treated with tofacitinib. The CDR3 DNA sequence: TGTGCCAGCTCCTGGGGAGAGACCCAGTACTTC. As protein: CASSWGETQYF.